This passage covers 11 T cell receptor beta chains from one sample sequenced in a study of blood T cells in healthy people across ages. A J-beta primer mix and a sample-barcoded 5' primer were used in a second PCR of roughly 6 to 12 cycles. TCRdb re-called the 5' RACE reads with MiXCR, one entry per CDR3 protein. The table lists approximately 940,000 distinct CDR3 sequences, approximately 49% of them singletons, with around 15% in the top ten. The sequenced sample was blood. The receptors were sampled from a man aged 25 to 40 in good health.

This clonotype was detected a few times. The V and J genes are TRBV12-3 or TRBV12-4 and TRBJ1-2, with a weak D call TRBD1 (6 bases). The V gene lost 3 bases and the J gene lost 1 base, with 12 bases spanning the gap. The CDR3 is 15 residues long. In DNA, the CDR3 is TGTGCCAGCAGTTTTGAGGGGGTCAATAACTATGGCTACACCTTC. Translation: CASSFEGVNNYGYTF.

This clonotype was counted once. This rearrangement joins TRBV10-2 to TRBJ2-7; 11 positions agree with TRBD1. This CDR3 contains 16 residues. Germline V gene lookup returns CDR1 WSHSY and CDR2 SAAADI. J gave up 4 bases and V 2 bases, and 7 bases lay outside the gene matches. Here the CDR3 DNA reads TGCGCCAGCAGTGAGCCTGGGACAGGGGGATCATACGAGCAGTACTTC. This gives the protein CASSEPGTGGSYEQYF.

At least ten counts were recorded for this clonotype. One end of the junction varies from germline; a read error may be responsible. V usage is TRBV4-1 and J usage is TRBJ2-7, with D uncertain. The CDR3 loop spans 13 amino acids. Germline CDR1 is MGHRA and CDR2 is YSYEKL. CDR3 bases: TGTGCCAGCAGCCAGACTGGTTCCTACGAGCAGTACTTC. Translation: CASSQTGSYEQYF.

This clonotype turned up a few times. The chain joins TRBV6-5 to TRBJ2-5; D is unclear. From germline, CDR1 is MNHEY and CDR2 SVGAGI. The V end was cut by 2 bases, the J end by 7 bases, with 11 bases between. The CDR3 spans 13 residues. In nucleotides, the CDR3 is TGTGCCAGCAGTTACGGCAGGCTGGGGACCCAGTACTTC. Encoded protein: CASSYGRLGTQYF.

The chain has TRBV27 and TRBJ1-1; TRBD1 is a possible D gene (6 bases). The CDR3 length is 11 residues. The germline gives CDR1 MNHEY, CDR2 SMNVEV (reference sequence). Trimming stripped 4 bases from V and 11 bases from J, with 11 bases between. CDR3 coding DNA: TGTGCCAGCAGTTCAGGGGATGGGGCTTTCTTT. Its protein product is CASSSGDGAFF.

This clonotype was found once. J is TRBJ2-2 and V is TRBV5-4; no reliable D call. This CDR3 has 16 amino acids. From germline, CDR1 is SGHNT and CDR2 YYREEE (reference sequence). V gave up 2 bases and J gave up 3 bases, with 14 bases separating them. The CDR3 DNA is TGTGCCAGCAGCTTTACAAGGGTAGAGGACACCGGGGAGCTGTTTTTT. This translates into CASSFTRVEDTGELFF.

This clonotype showed up just once. The chain joins TRBV20-1 to TRBJ2-3, with a tentative D call TRBD2 (6 bases). Trimming shortened V by 2 bases and J by 0 bases, and 15 bases separated the two germline ends. Per germline, CDR1 DFQATT and CDR2 SNEGSKA (reference sequence). The CDR3 totals 16 residues. CDR3 loop: CSARTPRGVSTDTQYF. The CDR3 nucleotides read TGCAGTGCTAGAACCCCCCGCGGGGTTAGCACAGATACGCAGTATTTT.

The gene calls are TRBV9 and TRBJ1-1; D is uncertain. In germline, CDR1 is SGDLS, CDR2 YYNGEE. Trimming took 4 bases from V and 1 from J, leaving 11 bases between them. The CDR3 sequence is 14 residues long. CDR3 in amino acids: CASSPRYGNTEAFF. For the CDR3, the DNA is TGTGCCAGCAGCCCCCGGTACGGGAACACTGAAGCTTTCTTT.

This clonotype was observed many times. The rearrangement joins TRBV5-4 to TRBJ2-3; TRBD1 matches 11 bases. From germline, CDR1 is SGHNT and CDR2 YYREEE (reference sequence). V lost 4 bases to trimming and J lost 6 bases; unmatched junction nucleotides: 4. The CDR3 has 14 amino acids. The CDR3 is CASSTDRGRDTQYF. CDR3 nucleotides: TGTGCCAGCAGCACGGACAGGGGGCGTGATACGCAGTATTTT.

This clonotype was seen a handful of times. This sequence joins TRBV5-1 and TRBJ1-4, with D tentatively TRBD1 (6 bases). The CDR3 has 15 amino acids. Germline-derived CDR1 and CDR2 are SGHRS and YFSETQ. With 4 bases removed from V and 8 bases from J, the gap between germline ends came to 18 bases. CDR3 nucleotide sequence: TGCGCCAGCAGCCCAGGAAACAGGGATGACGAAAAACTGTTTTTT. Its protein is CASSPGNRDDEKLFF.

The chain is built from TRBV3-1 and TRBJ2-3; a weak D match, TRBD2 (5 bases). Germline loops: CDR1 LGHDT, CDR2 YNNKEL (reference sequence). CDR3 size: 16 residues. The germline V and J ends were trimmed by 3 bases and 1 base, with 14 bases remaining between them. The CDR3 loop is CASSHYPGTRTDTQYF. DNA of the CDR3: TGTGCCAGCAGCCATTATCCGGGAACCCGCACAGATACGCAGTATTTT.